This T cell receptor (beta chain) was recovered during a study of T cells expressing NK-cell markers. TCRdb derives one entry per CDR3 protein from the 5' RACE reads, leaving out DNA. This listing includes about 370,000 distinct CDR3 sequences. Germline CDR1 and CDR2: DFQATT and SNEGSKA (reference sequence). This CDR3 contains 12 residues. Sequences were obtained from blood T cells: a sorted CD56 or NKG2C T cell subset, CD4+ or CD8+ T cells, or bulk PBMC T cells (not recorded which). The chain combines TRBV20-1 with TRBJ2-1; the TCRdb call, TRBD2, lacks DNA for checking. The source is a woman between 45 and 60 years old in good health. The CDR3 reads CSALLVLNEQFF.